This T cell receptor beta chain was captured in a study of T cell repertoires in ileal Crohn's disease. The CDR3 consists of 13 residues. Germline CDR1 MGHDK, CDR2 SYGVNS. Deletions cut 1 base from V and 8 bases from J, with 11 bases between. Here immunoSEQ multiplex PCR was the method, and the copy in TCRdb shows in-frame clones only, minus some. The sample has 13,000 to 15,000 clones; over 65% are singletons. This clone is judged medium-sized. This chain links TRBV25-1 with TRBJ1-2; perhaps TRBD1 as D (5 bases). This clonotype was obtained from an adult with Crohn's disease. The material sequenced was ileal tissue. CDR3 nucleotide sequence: TGTGCCAGCAGTGAATTGTGGGGGGAAGGCTACACCTTC. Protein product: CASSELWGEGYTF.